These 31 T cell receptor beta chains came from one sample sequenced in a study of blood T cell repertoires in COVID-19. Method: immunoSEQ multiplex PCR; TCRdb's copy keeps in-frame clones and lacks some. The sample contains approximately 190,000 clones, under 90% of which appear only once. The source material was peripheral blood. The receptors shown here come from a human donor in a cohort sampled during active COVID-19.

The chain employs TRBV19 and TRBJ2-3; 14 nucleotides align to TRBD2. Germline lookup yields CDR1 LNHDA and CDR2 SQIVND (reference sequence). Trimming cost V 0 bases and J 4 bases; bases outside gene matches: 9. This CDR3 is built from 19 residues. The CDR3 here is CASSIDPPGLAGGPDTQYF. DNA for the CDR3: TGTGCCAGTAGTATAGATCCACCCGGACTAGCGGGAGGACCAGATACGCAGTATTTT.

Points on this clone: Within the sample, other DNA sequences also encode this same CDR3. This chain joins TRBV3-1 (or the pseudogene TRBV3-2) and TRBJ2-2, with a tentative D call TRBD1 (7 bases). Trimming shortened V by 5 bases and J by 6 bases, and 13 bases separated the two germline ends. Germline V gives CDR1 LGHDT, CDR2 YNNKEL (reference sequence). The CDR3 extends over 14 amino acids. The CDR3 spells CASSRGRGAGELFF. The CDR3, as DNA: TGTGCCAGCAGCAGGGGGCGCGGGGCCGGGGAGCTGTTTTTT.

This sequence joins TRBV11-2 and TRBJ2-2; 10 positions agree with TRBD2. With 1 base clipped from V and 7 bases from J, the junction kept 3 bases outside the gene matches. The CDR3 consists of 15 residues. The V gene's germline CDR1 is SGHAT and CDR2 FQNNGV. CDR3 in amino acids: CASSLVPSGGGELFF. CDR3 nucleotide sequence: TGTGCCAGCAGCTTAGTACCTAGCGGGGGCGGGGAGCTGTTTTTT.

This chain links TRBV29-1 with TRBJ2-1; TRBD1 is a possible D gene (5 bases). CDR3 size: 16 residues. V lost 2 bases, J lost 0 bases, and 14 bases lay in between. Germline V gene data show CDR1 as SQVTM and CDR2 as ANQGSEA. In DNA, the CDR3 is TGCAGCGTTGAATTAGAAGGGGCCAGCTCCTACAATGAGCAGTTCTTC. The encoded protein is CSVELEGASSYNEQFF.

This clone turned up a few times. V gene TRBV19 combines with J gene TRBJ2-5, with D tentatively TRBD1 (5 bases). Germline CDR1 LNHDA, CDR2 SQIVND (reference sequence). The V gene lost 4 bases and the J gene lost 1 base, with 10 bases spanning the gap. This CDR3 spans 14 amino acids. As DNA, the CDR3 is TGTGCCAGTAGTAGAGGACAACTCCAAGAGACCCAGTACTTC. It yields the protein CASSRGQLQETQYF.

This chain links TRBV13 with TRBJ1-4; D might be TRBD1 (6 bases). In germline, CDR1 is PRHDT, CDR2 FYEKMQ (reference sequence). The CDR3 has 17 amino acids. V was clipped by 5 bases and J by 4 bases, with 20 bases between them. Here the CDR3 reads CASSQRRGDLYNEKLFF. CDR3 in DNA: TGTGCCAGCAGCCAACGCAGGGGCGACCTTTATAATGAAAAACTGTTTTTT.

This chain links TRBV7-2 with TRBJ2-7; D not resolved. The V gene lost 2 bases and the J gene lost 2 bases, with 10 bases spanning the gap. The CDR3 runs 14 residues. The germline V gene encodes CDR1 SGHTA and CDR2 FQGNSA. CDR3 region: CASSLWLPPYEQYV. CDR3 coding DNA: TGTGCCAGCAGCTTATGGCTCCCGCCCTACGAGCAGTACGTC.

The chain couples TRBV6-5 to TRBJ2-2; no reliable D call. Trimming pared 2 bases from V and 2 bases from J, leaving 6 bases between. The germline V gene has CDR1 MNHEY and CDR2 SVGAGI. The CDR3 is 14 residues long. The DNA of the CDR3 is TGTGCCAGCAGTTACCGAACTAACACCGGGGAGCTGTTTTTT. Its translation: CASSYRTNTGELFF.

DNA of the CDR3: TGTGCCAGCAGTCCGGGACAGGGAATCGAGCAGTACTTC. Encoded protein: CASSPGQGIEQYF. The V and J genes are TRBV12-3 or TRBV12-4 and TRBJ2-7, with 9 bases matching TRBD1. The CDR3 runs to 13 residues. V dropped 5 bases and J dropped 6; count of bases not matched to a gene: 5.

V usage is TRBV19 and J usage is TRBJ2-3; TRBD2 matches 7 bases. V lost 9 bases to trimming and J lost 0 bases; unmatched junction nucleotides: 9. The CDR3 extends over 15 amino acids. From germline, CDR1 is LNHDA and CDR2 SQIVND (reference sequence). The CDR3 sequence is CASAERDVSTDTQYF. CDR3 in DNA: TGTGCCAGCGCCGAGCGGGACGTTAGCACAGATACGCAGTATTTT.

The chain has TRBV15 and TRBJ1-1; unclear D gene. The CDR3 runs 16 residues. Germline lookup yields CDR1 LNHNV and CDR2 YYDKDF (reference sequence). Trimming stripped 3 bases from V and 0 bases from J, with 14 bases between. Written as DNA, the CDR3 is TGTGCCACCAGCAGGCACGGAGGGCGTGTGAACACTGAAGCTTTCTTT. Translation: CATSRHGGRVNTEAFF.

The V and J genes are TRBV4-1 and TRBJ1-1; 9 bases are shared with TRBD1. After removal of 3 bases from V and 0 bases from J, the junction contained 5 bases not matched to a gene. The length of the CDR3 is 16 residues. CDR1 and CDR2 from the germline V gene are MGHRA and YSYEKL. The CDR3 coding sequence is TGCGCCAGCAGCCATTGGGACAGGGTAGTGAACACTGAAGCTTTCTTT. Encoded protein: CASSHWDRVVNTEAFF.

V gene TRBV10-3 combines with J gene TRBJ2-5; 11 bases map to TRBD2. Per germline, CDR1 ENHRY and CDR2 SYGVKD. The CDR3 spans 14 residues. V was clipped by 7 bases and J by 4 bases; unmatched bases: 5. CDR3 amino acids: CAINNSGRGETQYF. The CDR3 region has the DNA TGTGCCATCAATAATAGCGGGAGGGGAGAGACCCAGTACTTC.

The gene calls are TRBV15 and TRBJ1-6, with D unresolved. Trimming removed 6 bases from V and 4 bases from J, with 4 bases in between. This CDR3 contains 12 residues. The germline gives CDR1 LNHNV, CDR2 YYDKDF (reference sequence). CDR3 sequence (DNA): TGTGCCACCAGTCCGTATAATTCACCCCTCCACTTT. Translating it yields CATSPYNSPLHF. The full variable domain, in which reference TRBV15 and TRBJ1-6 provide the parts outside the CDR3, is DAMVIQNPRYQVTQFGKPVTLSCSQTLNHNVMYWYQQKSSQAPKLLFHYYDKDFNNEADTPDNFQSRRPNTSFCFLDIRSPGLGDTAMYLCATSPYNSPLHFGNGTRLTVT.

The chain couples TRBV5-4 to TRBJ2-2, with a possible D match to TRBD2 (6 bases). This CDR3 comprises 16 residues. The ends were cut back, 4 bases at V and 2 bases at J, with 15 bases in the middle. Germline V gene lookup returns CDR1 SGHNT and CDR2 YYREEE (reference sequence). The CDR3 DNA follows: TGTGCCAGCAGCCAACGACTAGGGGTAAACACCGGGGAGCTGTTTTTT. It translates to CASSQRLGVNTGELFF.

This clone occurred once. The DNA for the CDR3 is TGCGCCAGCAGCACCACTAGCGGAGGTTGGGACACAGATACGCAGTATTTT. It is translated as CASSTTSGGWDTDTQYF. The chain employs TRBV5-1 and TRBJ2-3, with 8 nucleotides matching TRBD2. The CDR3 has 17 amino acids. J gave up 2 bases and V 4 bases, and 12 bases lay outside the gene matches. Germline V gene data show CDR1 as SGHRS and CDR2 as YFSETQ.

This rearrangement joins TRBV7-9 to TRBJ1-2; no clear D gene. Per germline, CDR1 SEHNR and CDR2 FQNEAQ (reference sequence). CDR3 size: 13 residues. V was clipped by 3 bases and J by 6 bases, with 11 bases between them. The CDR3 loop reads CASSLAGSNGYTF. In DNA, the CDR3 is TGTGCCAGCAGCTTGGCAGGATCGAATGGCTACACCTTC.

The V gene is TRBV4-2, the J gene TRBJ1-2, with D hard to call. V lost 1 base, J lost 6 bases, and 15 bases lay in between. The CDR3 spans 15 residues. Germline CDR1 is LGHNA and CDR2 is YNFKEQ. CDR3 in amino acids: CASSQVEGGLDGYTF. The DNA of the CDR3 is TGTGCCAGCAGCCAAGTGGAGGGAGGGTTGGATGGCTACACCTTC.

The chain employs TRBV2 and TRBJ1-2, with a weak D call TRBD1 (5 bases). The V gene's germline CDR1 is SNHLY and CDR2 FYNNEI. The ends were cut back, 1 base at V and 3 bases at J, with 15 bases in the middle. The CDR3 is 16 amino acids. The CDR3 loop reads CASSEVRRGGDYGYTF. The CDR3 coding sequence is TGTGCCAGCAGTGAAGTCCGCCGGGGAGGGGACTATGGCTACACCTTC. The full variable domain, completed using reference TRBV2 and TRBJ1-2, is EPEVTQTPSHQVTQMGQEVILRCVPISNHLYFYWYRQILGQKVEFLVSFYNNEISEKSEIFDDQFSVERPDGSNFTLKIRSTKLEDSAMYFCASSEVRRGGDYGYTFGSGTRLTVV.

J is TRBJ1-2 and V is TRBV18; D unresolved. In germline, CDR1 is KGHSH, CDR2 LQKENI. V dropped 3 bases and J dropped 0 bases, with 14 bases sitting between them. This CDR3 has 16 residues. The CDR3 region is CASSPIGGRSNYGYTF. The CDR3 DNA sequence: TGTGCCAGCTCACCGATCGGAGGGCGCTCTAACTATGGCTACACCTTC. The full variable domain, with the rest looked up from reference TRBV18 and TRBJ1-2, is NAGVMQNPRHLVRRRGQEARLRCSPMKGHSHVYWYRQLPEEGLKFMVYLQKENIIDESGMPKERFSAEFPKEGPSILRIQQVVRGDSAAYFCASSPIGGRSNYGYTFGSGTRLTVV.

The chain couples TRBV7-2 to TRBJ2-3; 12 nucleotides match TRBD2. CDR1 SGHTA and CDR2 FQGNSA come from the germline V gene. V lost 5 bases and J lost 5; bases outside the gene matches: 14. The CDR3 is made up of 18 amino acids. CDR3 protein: CASSATVASGGEGDTQYF. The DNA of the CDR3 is TGTGCCAGCAGCGCGACGGTGGCTAGCGGGGGGGAGGGAGATACGCAGTATTTT.

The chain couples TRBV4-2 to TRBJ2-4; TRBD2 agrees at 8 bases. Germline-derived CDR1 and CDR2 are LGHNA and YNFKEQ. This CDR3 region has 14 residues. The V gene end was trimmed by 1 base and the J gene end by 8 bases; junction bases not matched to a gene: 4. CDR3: CASSQGSSGHIQYF. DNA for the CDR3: TGTGCCAGCAGCCAAGGATCTAGCGGGCACATTCAGTACTTC.

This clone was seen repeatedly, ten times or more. The DNA for the CDR3 is TGTGCCAGTAGTATAGACAGGGGAGAGACCCAGTACTTC. It codes for CASSIDRGETQYF. This sequence joins TRBV19 and TRBJ2-5, with D possibly TRBD1 on 6 matching bases. CDR1 and CDR2 (germline): LNHDA, SQIVND (reference sequence). Trimming shortened V by 0 bases and J by 4 bases, and 6 bases separated the two germline ends. The CDR3 covers 13 residues. Based on the CDR3 plus reference TRBV19 and TRBJ2-5, the full variable domain is DGGITQSPKYLFRKEGQNVTLSCEQNLNHDAMYWYRQDPGQGLRLIYYSQIVNDFQKGDIAEGYSVSREKKESFPLTVTSAQKNPTAFYLCASSIDRGETQYFGPGTRLLVL.

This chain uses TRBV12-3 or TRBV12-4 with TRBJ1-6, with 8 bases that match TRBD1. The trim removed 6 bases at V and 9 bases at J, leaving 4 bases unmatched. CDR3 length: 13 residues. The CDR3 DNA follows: TGTGCCAGCAGCCGGACAGGGCGTTCACCCCTCCACTTT. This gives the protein CASSRTGRSPLHF.

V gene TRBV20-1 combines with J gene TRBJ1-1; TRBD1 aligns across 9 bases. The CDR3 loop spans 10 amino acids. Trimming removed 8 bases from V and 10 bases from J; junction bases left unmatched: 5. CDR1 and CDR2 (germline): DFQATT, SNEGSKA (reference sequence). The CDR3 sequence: CSITGGIAFF. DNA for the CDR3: TGCAGTATAACAGGGGGCATAGCTTTCTTT.

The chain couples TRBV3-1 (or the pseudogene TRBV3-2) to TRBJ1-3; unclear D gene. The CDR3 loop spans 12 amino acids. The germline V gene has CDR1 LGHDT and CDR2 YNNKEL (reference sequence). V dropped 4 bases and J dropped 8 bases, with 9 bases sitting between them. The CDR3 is CASSLPGHTIYF. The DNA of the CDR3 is TGTGCCAGCAGCCTCCCCGGTCACACCATATATTTT.

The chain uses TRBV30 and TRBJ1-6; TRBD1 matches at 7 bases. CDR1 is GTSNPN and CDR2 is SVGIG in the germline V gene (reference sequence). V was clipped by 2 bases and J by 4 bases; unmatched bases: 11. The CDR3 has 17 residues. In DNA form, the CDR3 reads TGTGCCTGGAGTCGGGGCACCGGGACAGTTTATAATTCACCCCTCCACTTT. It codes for CAWSRGTGTVYNSPLHF.

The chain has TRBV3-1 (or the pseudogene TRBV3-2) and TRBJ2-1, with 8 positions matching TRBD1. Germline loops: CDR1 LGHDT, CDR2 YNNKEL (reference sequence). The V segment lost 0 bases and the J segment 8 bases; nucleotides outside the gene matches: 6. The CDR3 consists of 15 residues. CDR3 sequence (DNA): TGTGCCAGCAGCCAAGATCGGGCAGGGGGCCATGAGCAGTTCTTC. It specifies CASSQDRAGGHEQFF.

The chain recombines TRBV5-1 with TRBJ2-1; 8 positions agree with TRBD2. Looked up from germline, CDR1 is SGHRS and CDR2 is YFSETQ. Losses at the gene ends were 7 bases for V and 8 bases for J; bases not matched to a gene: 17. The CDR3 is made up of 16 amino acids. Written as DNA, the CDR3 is TGCGCCAGCTCCAGAAACCCGGGACTAGAACCCGATGAGCAGTTCTTC. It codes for CASSRNPGLEPDEQFF.

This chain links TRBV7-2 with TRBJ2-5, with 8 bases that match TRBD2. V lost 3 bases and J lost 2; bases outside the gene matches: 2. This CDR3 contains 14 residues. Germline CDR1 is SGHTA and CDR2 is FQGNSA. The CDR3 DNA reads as TGTGCCAGCAGCTTGCGGGGGGTTCAAGAGACCCAGTACTTC. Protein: CASSLRGVQETQYF.

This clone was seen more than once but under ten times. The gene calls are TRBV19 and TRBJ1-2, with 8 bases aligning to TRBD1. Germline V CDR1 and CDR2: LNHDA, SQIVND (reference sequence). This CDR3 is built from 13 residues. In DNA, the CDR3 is TGTGCGAGCACGGGACAGGTCTACTATGGCTACACCTTC. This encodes CASTGQVYYGYTF.